This T cell receptor beta chain was retrieved from a study of blood T cells in healthy people across ages. Study-level results: With donor CMV status unknown, expanded clonotype changes were possibly confounded.

Losses at the gene ends were 0 bases for V and 4 bases for J; bases not matched to a gene: 6. The CDR3 contains 17 residues. Per germline, CDR1 SGDLS and CDR2 YYNGEE. A remark on this clonotype: Its specificity is unknown.

Sample-barcoded 5' priming and a J-beta primer mix drove a second PCR of 7 to 11 cycles. Using its own MiXCR run on the 5' RACE reads, TCRdb lists one record per CDR3 protein. The data hold over 750,000 distinct CDR3 sequences, with just under 25% observed a single time. The sample was also reused in another study, on T cells of mothers and their children. From that second work: Whatever RNA was extracted went entirely into cDNA synthesis, at approximately 1.4 ug per 15 ul. Over 8.5 million TCR beta CDR3 reads were obtained from each mother, and 3 million to 3.5 million from each child.

The V call is TRBV9, the J call TRBJ2-2; TRBD1 aligns across 10 bases. This clonotype was obtained from a boy aged 5-17 years in good health. Sequences were obtained from blood. CDR3 region: CASSVVRGTGATGELFF. CDR3 in DNA: TGTGCCAGCAGCGTAGTTAGGGGGACAGGGGCCACCGGGGAGCTGTTTTTT. The whole variable domain, remainder taken from reference TRBV9 and TRBJ2-2, is DSGVTQTPKHLITATGQRVTLRCSPRSGDLSVYWYQQSLDQGLQFLIQYYNGEERAKGNILERFSAQQFPDLHSELNLSSLELGDSALYFCASSVVRGTGATGELFFGEGSRLTVL.